This T cell receptor (beta chain) was profiled in a study of T-cell memory formation after mild COVID-19. This clonotype was seen ten or more times. TCRdb re-called the 5' RACE reads with MiXCR, one entry per CDR3 protein. The table records more than 250,000 distinct CDR3 sequences, over 15% of them present only once. CDR3 size: 13 residues. Germline V gene data show CDR1 as SGDLS and CDR2 as YYNGEE. The ends were cut back, 1 base at V and 0 bases at J, with 3 bases in the middle. The chain recombines TRBV9 with TRBJ2-3; D is undetermined. The sample consisted of PBMCs or a T cell subset sorted from them (not recorded which). The sequence was obtained from a man aged 18 to 29 who had mild COVID-19 (a few samples of this study predate the infection). Cell type and time point are not known. CDR3 protein: CASSVTSTDTQYF. The CDR3 DNA is TGTGCCAGCAGCGTAACTAGCACAGATACGCAGTATTTT.